These 24 T cell receptor beta chains share one sample of origin, sequenced in a study of T cell clones after liver transplantation. TCRdb's table, derived via immunoSEQ multiplex PCR, lists solely in-frame clones and lacks some. The sample yields around 110,000 clones, approximately 90% seen once. Material: CD4+ T cells from blood, obtained 12 months after liver transplant. The receptors were sampled from a human patient who received a liver transplant. Part of the T cell pool may stem from the graft donor.

The chain joins TRBV5-1 to TRBJ2-1; D not resolved. Germline values: CDR1 SGHRS, CDR2 YFSETQ. CDR3 length: 14 residues. Trimming removed 7 bases from V and 3 bases from J, with 14 bases in between. The CDR3 loop reads CASSVNSGYNEQFF. Here the CDR3 DNA reads TGCGCCAGCTCGGTCAATTCGGGCTACAATGAGCAGTTCTTC.

V usage is TRBV11-3 and J usage is TRBJ2-1, with D perhaps TRBD1 (7 bases). The V end was cut by 7 bases, the J end by 5 bases, with 18 bases between. The germline CDR1 and CDR2 sequences are SGHNT and YENEEA. The CDR3 sequence is 15 residues long. The CDR3 is CASTPSGRGDNEQFF. The CDR3 nucleotides read TGTGCCAGCACTCCGAGCGGCAGGGGGGACAATGAGCAGTTCTTC.

The chain has TRBV11-2 and TRBJ1-2; D is uncertain. This CDR3 is 16 amino acids long. Per the germline V gene, CDR1 is SGHAT and CDR2 is FQNNGV. With 1 base removed from V and 4 bases from J, the gap between germline ends came to 16 bases. The CDR3 nucleotides are TGTGCCAGCAGCTTAGGTTTGTCGGGTAGGAGCTATGGCTACACCTTC. Amino acids: CASSLGLSGRSYGYTF.

This chain links TRBV5-1 with TRBJ2-7, with D maybe TRBD1 (5 bases). The CDR3 loop spans 13 amino acids. Germline V gene data show CDR1 as SGHRS and CDR2 as YFSETQ. The V gene lost 1 base and the J gene lost 3 bases, with 8 bases spanning the gap. CDR3 DNA sequence: TGCGCCAGCAGCTTGAGCAGGGACTACGAGCAGTACTTC. Protein product: CASSLSRDYEQYF.

The chain is built from TRBV5-1 and TRBJ2-1, with 8 positions matching TRBD2. CDR3 size: 19 residues. After removal of 5 bases from V and 0 bases from J, the junction contained 16 bases not matched to a gene. Germline V lookup: CDR1 SGHRS, CDR2 YFSETQ. CDR3 coding DNA: TGCGCCAGCAGATATGGCGGGAGGAACACTCCCAGCTCCTACAATGAGCAGTTCTTC. As protein: CASRYGGRNTPSSYNEQFF.

The chain is built from TRBV5-6 and TRBJ1-2; D remains unclear. Germline V gene lookup returns CDR1 SGHDT and CDR2 YYEEEE. Trimming took off 1 base at V and 5 bases at J, with 15 bases between the two ends. There are 15 residues in the CDR3. The CDR3, as DNA: TGTGCCAGCAGCTTGCAAGCGACAACCTTTTATGGCTACACCTTC. The encoded protein is CASSLQATTFYGYTF.

This clone was detected only once. The chain joins TRBV18 to TRBJ2-7; 8 bases agree with TRBD2. The CDR3 is 12 residues long. Trimming at V came to 6 bases and at J to 3 bases, leaving 1 base not matched to a gene. In germline, CDR1 is KGHSH, CDR2 LQKENI. CDR3 nucleotide sequence: TGTGCCAGCTCCGGGGGGGGCTACGAGCAGTACTTC. This sequence encodes CASSGGGYEQYF.

The CDR3 protein is CASSQVWPRTYYEQYF. As DNA, the CDR3 is TGCGCCAGCAGCCAAGTCTGGCCCCGGACCTACTACGAGCAGTACTTC. V is TRBV4-3 and J is TRBJ2-7; D is ambiguous. The germline gives CDR1 LGHNA, CDR2 YSLEER. The CDR3 length is 16 residues. Trimming shortened V by 1 base and J by 3 bases, and 16 bases separated the two germline ends.

About this clone itself: Compared with germline, one end of the junction differs, possibly owing to a read error. The chain uses TRBV7-8 and TRBJ1-3; D gene unclear. This CDR3 has 17 residues. Looked up from germline, CDR1 is SGHVS and CDR2 is FQNEAQ. CDR3 sequence reads: CASSVDTSDFSGNTIYF. In DNA, the CDR3 is TGTGCCAGCAGCGTAGACACCTCCGATTTCTCTGGCAACACCATATATTTT.

The chain is built from TRBV9 and TRBJ2-2; 10 nucleotides align to TRBD2. Trimming took 0 bases from V and 4 from J; bases not matched to a gene: 3. Germline-derived CDR1 and CDR2 are SGDLS and YYNGEE. This CDR3 region has 16 residues. The CDR3 spells CASSVGAGGVTGELFF. Written as DNA, the CDR3 is TGTGCCAGCAGCGTAGGAGCGGGAGGGGTCACCGGGGAGCTGTTTTTT.

The rearrangement uses TRBV18 and TRBJ2-2; no clear D gene. Germline loops: CDR1 KGHSH, CDR2 LQKENI. With 3 bases removed from V and 5 bases from J, the gap between germline ends came to 4 bases. The CDR3 has 12 amino acids. The CDR3 DNA reads TGTGCCAGCTCACCTTTAACCGGGGAGCTGTTTTTT. The encoded protein is CASSPLTGELFF.

The rearrangement links TRBV4-1 to TRBJ1-1; the D gene is possibly TRBD1 (5 bases). The CDR3 consists of 18 residues. Trimming took 0 bases from V and 10 from J, leaving 27 bases between them. Germline-derived CDR1 and CDR2 are MGHRA and YSYEKL. The CDR3 here is CASSQDLAGSGLVFGAFF. The CDR3 nucleotides are TGCGCCAGCAGCCAAGATTTGGCCGGGTCGGGGCTCGTATTCGGAGCTTTCTTT.

This clone appeared once. The CDR3 reads CASSNGVPNTEAFF. The CDR3 DNA reads TGTGCCAGTAGCAACGGGGTGCCGAACACTGAAGCTTTCTTT. The rearrangement links TRBV19 to TRBJ1-1, with D hard to call. Per the germline V gene, CDR1 is LNHDA and CDR2 is SQIVND (reference sequence). Between the trimmed V and J ends, which lost 6 bases and 1 base, there was a span of 12 bases. The CDR3 sequence is 14 residues long.

The chain is built from TRBV10-3 and TRBJ1-5, with TRBD1 matching over 8 bases. The germline V gene has CDR1 ENHRY and CDR2 SYGVKD. V gave up 4 bases and J gave up 6 bases; unmatched junction bases: 8. The CDR3 consists of 15 residues. The CDR3 DNA reads TGTGCCATCAGTGCAGGACAGGGAGGGGCTCAGCCCCAGCATTTT. Its translation is CAISAGQGGAQPQHF.

This clone appeared a few times. V is TRBV4-1 and J is TRBJ2-2; D possibly corresponds to TRBD2 (6 bases). CDR3 length: 13 amino acids. The germline gives CDR1 MGHRA, CDR2 YSYEKL. Trimming took 4 bases from V and 6 from J, leaving 9 bases between them. CDR3 coding DNA: TGCGCCAGCAGCCGGGGGGAAGCCGGGGAGCTGTTTTTT. Protein: CASSRGEAGELFF.

This chain joins TRBV5-4 and TRBJ2-7, with a weak D call TRBD2 (5 bases). From germline, CDR1 is SGHNT and CDR2 YYREEE (reference sequence). The CDR3 has 14 residues. V lost 3 bases and J lost 1, with 11 bases in between. CDR3 sequence reads: CASSYSGGSYEQYF. In DNA form, the CDR3 reads TGTGCCAGCAGCTATTCTGGCGGGTCCTACGAGCAGTACTTC.

The chain employs TRBV5-1 and TRBJ2-1; D may be TRBD2 (5 bases). Trimming cost V 4 bases and J 9 bases, with 17 bases left between them. Germline CDR1 and CDR2: SGHRS and YFSETQ. This CDR3 region has 14 residues. CDR3 DNA: TGCGCCAGCAGCCAGTCCGTGGGAGAGGCTGAGCAGTTCTTC. This translates into CASSQSVGEAEQFF.

The chain combines TRBV9 with TRBJ1-2; maybe TRBD1 (5 bases). From germline, CDR1 is SGDLS and CDR2 YYNGEE. This CDR3 is built from 15 residues. Trimming stripped 0 bases from V and 3 bases from J, with 12 bases between. The CDR3 nucleotides are TGTGCCAGCAGCGTAGTAGGGGTTGGAGACTATGGCTACACCTTC. Amino acids: CASSVVGVGDYGYTF.

The rearrangement joins TRBV5-1 to TRBJ1-2, with TRBD1 identical over 10 bases. The trim removed 4 bases at V and 8 bases at J, leaving 8 bases unmatched. The germline V gene encodes CDR1 SGHRS and CDR2 YFSETQ. This CDR3 is built from 14 residues. CDR3 in amino acids: CASSTATGGEGYTF. DNA for the CDR3: TGCGCCAGCAGCACGGCGACAGGGGGCGAAGGCTACACCTTC.

The chain couples TRBV11-3 to TRBJ1-6; D is ambiguous. The V end was cut by 4 bases, the J end by 15 bases, with 13 bases between. The CDR3 runs 12 residues. Germline V lookup: CDR1 SGHNT, CDR2 YENEEA. CDR3 in amino acids: CASSSDPIFLHF. The CDR3 DNA follows: TGTGCCAGCAGCTCGGACCCGATTTTCCTCCACTTT.

The chain joins TRBV20-1 to TRBJ2-5; D remains ambiguous. This CDR3 comprises 11 residues. Germline V CDR1 and CDR2: DFQATT, SNEGSKA (reference sequence). Trimming cost V 5 bases and J 7 bases, with 11 bases left between them. CDR3 sequence: CSASDPPTQYF. The CDR3 coding sequence is TGCAGTGCTTCCGATCCGCCGACCCAGTACTTC.

This chain links TRBV10-3 with TRBJ2-1; 9 bases line up with TRBD1. Germline lookup yields CDR1 ENHRY and CDR2 SYGVKD. After removal of 2 bases from V and 6 bases from J, the junction contained 14 bases not matched to a gene. The CDR3 runs to 18 residues. The CDR3 here is CAISETHFGETGGNEQFF. CDR3 in DNA: TGTGCCATCAGTGAGACCCATTTTGGCGAGACAGGGGGCAATGAGCAGTTCTTC.

Here the CDR3 reads CAISEGTVSGNTIYF. The CDR3 coding sequence is TGTGCCATCAGCGAGGGCACAGTCTCTGGAAACACCATATATTTT. The rearrangement links TRBV10-3 to TRBJ1-3, with no clear D. Trimming removed 6 bases at V and 0 bases at J, with 12 bases between. This CDR3 region has 15 residues. Germline CDR1 and CDR2: ENHRY and SYGVKD.

The V gene is TRBV11-2, the J gene TRBJ2-2, with TRBD1 identical over 8 bases. V trimming: 5 bases; J trimming: 5 bases; junction bases outside the gene matches: 7. The germline CDR1 and CDR2 sequences are SGHAT and FQNNGV. The CDR3 has 15 amino acids. CDR3: CASSPRTGLTGELFF. CDR3 DNA sequence: TGTGCCAGCAGCCCCCGGACAGGGTTGACCGGGGAGCTGTTTTTT.